These 10 T cell receptor beta chains share one sample of origin, sequenced in a study of tumor-infiltrating lymphocytes in primary liver carcinoma. RNA was extracted from whole blood without cell sorting, alongside germline DNA. Making TCR beta cDNA involved approximately 510 ng total RNA and a constant-region primer. Three nested multiplex PCR rounds, a slightly modified ARM-PCR, produced the libraries for TCR beta. TRBV1-TRBV30 forward and Cbeta reverse primers drove the first two roughly 9-cycle rounds. TCRdb reanalysed the multiplex PCR reads using MiXCR and keeps one entry per CDR3 protein. The table lists about 330,000 distinct CDR3 sequences, about 65% of them singletons. Material: peripheral blood. The receptors come from a man aged 35-49 years with primary liver carcinoma and hepatitis B virus infection.

A word on this clonotype: Compared with germline, one end of the junction differs, possibly owing to a read error. The chain combines TRBV7-9 with TRBJ2-7; TRBD1 is a possible D gene (6 bases). Germline V CDR1 and CDR2: SEHNR, FQNEAQ (reference sequence). The CDR3 is 13 residues long. The CDR3 sequence: CASSSGTIYEQYF. The CDR3 DNA reads as TGTGCCAGTAGCTCCGGGACAATATACGAGCAGTACTTC.

Concerning this clonotype itself: A much larger clone sits a single nucleotide away, making a read error possible. The chain recombines TRBV6-1 with TRBJ2-1; 7 bases align to TRBD1. The V segment lost 9 bases and the J segment 7 bases; nucleotides outside the gene matches: 15. Per the germline V gene, CDR1 is MNHNS and CDR2 is SASEGT. The CDR3 consists of 15 residues. The CDR3 spells CARIRDSLGKNEQFF. DNA of the CDR3: TGTGCCAGGATTAGGGACAGCCTAGGGAAAAATGAGCAGTTCTTC.

The chain employs TRBV5-1 and TRBJ2-1; 7 nucleotides line up with TRBD2. Germline V gene sequence: CDR1 SGHRS, CDR2 YFSETQ. The V segment lost 0 bases and the J segment 9 bases; nucleotides outside the gene matches: 6. There are 14 residues in the CDR3. CDR3 loop: CASSLEAGRGEQFF. The CDR3 bases are TGCGCCAGCAGCTTGGAAGCGGGGAGGGGTGAGCAGTTCTTC. The full variable domain, rest sourced from reference TRBV5-1 and TRBJ2-1, is KAGVTQTPRYLIKTRGQQVTLSCSPISGHRSVSWYQQTPGQGLQFLFEYFSETQRNKGNFPGRFSGRQFSNSRSEMNVSTLELGDSALYLCASSLEAGRGEQFFGPGTRLTVL.

The chain carries TRBV6-5 and TRBJ1-2, with D possibly matching TRBD1 (5 bases). V gave up 5 bases and J gave up 4 bases, with 14 bases separating them. The CDR3 totals 14 residues. CDR1 MNHEY and CDR2 SVGAGI come from the germline V gene. The CDR3 reads CASSLGGLGYGYTF. CDR3 nucleotides: TGTGCCAGCAGTCTCGGGGGACTCGGCTATGGCTACACCTTC.

With respect to this clonotype: A much larger clone differs by one base, so this may be a read error. V and J are TRBV6-6 and TRBJ1-5; D may be TRBD1 (5 bases). V lost 6 bases and J 5 bases, leaving 17 bases between the germline ends. This CDR3 comprises 15 residues. Germline assignment: CDR1 MNHNY and CDR2 SVGAGI (reference sequence). The CDR3 region is CASSPIQGFDQPQHF. CDR3 bases: TGTGCCAGCAGCCCTATCCAGGGTTTCGATCAGCCCCAGCATTTT.

A note on this clonotype: This sequence may be a read error, since a much larger clone differs from it by one base. This chain connects TRBV4-1 to TRBJ2-5; D is possibly TRBD2 (7 bases). Germline V gives CDR1 MGHRA, CDR2 YSYEKL. The CDR3 covers 14 residues. Trimming removed 1 base at V and 9 bases at J, with 15 bases between. The CDR3 is CASSQGDNSGAQYF. In DNA form, the CDR3 reads TGCGCCAGCAGCCAAGGGGACAACAGCGGGGCCCAGTACTTC.

This clonotype was recorded a few times. The rearrangement links TRBV12-3 or TRBV12-4 to TRBJ1-1; a possible D gene is TRBD1 (5 bases). The CDR3 is made up of 14 amino acids. The ends were cut back, 8 bases at V and 3 bases at J, with 16 bases in the middle. The CDR3 DNA sequence: TGTGCCAGCCAAGAACGGCGAGGGGACACTGAAGCTTTCTTT. Amino acids: CASQERRGDTEAFF.

Regarding this clonotype: Here the CDR3 omits its conserved ending phenylalanine or tryptophan, so a read error is the likely source. The chain carries TRBV11-3 and TRBJ2-5; 13 bases map to TRBD2. The CDR3 loop spans 15 amino acids. Per germline, CDR1 SGHNT and CDR2 YENEEA. In nucleotides, the CDR3 is TGTACCGGCAGCCTGGGACTAGCGGGACGAGAGACCCAGTACTCC. This codes for CTGSLGLAGRETQYS.

This clonotype was seen at least ten times. The chain joins TRBV11-2 to TRBJ2-3; the D is unclear. Germline V gives CDR1 SGHAT, CDR2 FQNNGV. Trimming removed 1 base from V and 4 bases from J, with 3 bases in between. The CDR3 spans 12 residues. DNA of the CDR3: TGTGCCAGCAGCTTAGTTTCAGATACGCAGTATTTT. Translated, it gives CASSLVSDTQYF.

This rearrangement joins TRBV7-9 to TRBJ2-4, with D unresolved. The V end was cut by 5 bases, the J end by 4 bases, with 3 bases between. Germline CDR1 SEHNR, CDR2 FQNEAQ (reference sequence). The CDR3 covers 11 residues. For the CDR3, the DNA is TGTGCCAGCAGCCCTAAAAACATTCAGTACTTC. It specifies CASSPKNIQYF.